The 13 T cell receptor beta chains reported below all come from one sample, sequenced in a study of T cell repertoires in cytomegalovirus infection. For these TCRs, the target antigens are not known. TCRdb re-called the reads through MiXCR, storing one row per CDR3 protein. The data show some 900,000 distinct CDR3 sequences, about 30% seen once. The specimen comprised cultured CD8+ T cells from PBMCs, sampled from culture after CMV antigen stimulation. Every receptor here comes from a human donor in good health (CMV status not recorded). Some clones in this sample may be carry-over from other donors' samples.

This clonotype appeared many times. The chain links TRBV7-6 to TRBJ2-7; 7 nucleotides match TRBD1. The CDR3 is 18 residues long. The V gene end was trimmed by 1 base and the J gene end by 4 bases; junction bases not matched to a gene: 16. Germline loops: CDR1 SGHVS, CDR2 FNYEAQ. The CDR3 here is CASSLDRGENPPLYEQYF. DNA for the CDR3: TGTGCCAGCAGCTTAGACAGGGGCGAAAATCCCCCGTTATACGAGCAGTACTTC.

The CDR3 loop is CSASQGVDNSPLHF. CDR3 in DNA: TGCAGTGCTAGCCAGGGGGTGGATAATTCACCCCTCCACTTT. The rearrangement links TRBV20-1 to TRBJ1-6, with 7 bases lining up with TRBD1. Germline lookup yields CDR1 DFQATT and CDR2 SNEGSKA (reference sequence). The CDR3 is made up of 14 amino acids. V was clipped by 3 bases and J by 5 bases; unmatched bases: 4.

This clonotype occurred a few times. The V and J genes are TRBV19 and TRBJ2-7, with D uncertain. The CDR3 has 13 amino acids. Trimming left V 5 bases short and J 1 base short, with 9 bases between. Germline-derived CDR1 and CDR2 are LNHDA and SQIVND (reference sequence). CDR3 sequence reads: CASSPRVSYEQYF. For the CDR3, the DNA is TGTGCCAGTAGTCCCCGGGTTTCCTACGAGCAGTACTTC. The full variable domain, in which reference TRBV19 and TRBJ2-7 provide the parts outside the CDR3, is DGGITQSPKYLFRKEGQNVTLSCEQNLNHDAMYWYRQDPGQGLRLIYYSQIVNDFQKGDIAEGYSVSREKKESFPLTVTSAQKNPTAFYLCASSPRVSYEQYFGPGTRLTVT.

This clonotype occurred once. This chain links TRBV19 with TRBJ1-4, with D possibly TRBD1 on 5 matching bases. Germline CDR1 LNHDA, CDR2 SQIVND (reference sequence). This CDR3 comprises 15 residues. The V and J ends lost 6 bases and 1 base respectively, with 12 bases between them. The CDR3 spells CASSTNGGTNEKLFF. In DNA, the CDR3 is TGTGCCAGTAGCACAAACGGGGGAACTAATGAAAAACTGTTTTTT.

This clonotype was counted only a few times. The rearrangement uses TRBV6-2 or TRBV6-3 and TRBJ2-1; 7 positions match TRBD1. CDR1 and CDR2 from the germline V gene are MNHEY and SVGEGT. The CDR3 length is 16 residues. V was pared by 0 bases and J by 8 bases, with 10 bases of the junction left unmatched. The CDR3 region is CASSYSARQGRDEQFF. CDR3 nucleotide sequence: TGTGCCAGCAGTTACTCGGCGAGACAGGGAAGGGATGAGCAGTTCTTC.

This clonotype was counted a few times. This rearrangement joins TRBV12-3 or TRBV12-4 to TRBJ1-5; 8 bases match TRBD1. The junction had 6 bases not matched to a gene; V was cut back by 6 bases and J by 5 bases. The CDR3 extends over 14 amino acids. The CDR3 is CASRLGQGDQPQHF. The CDR3 nucleotides read TGTGCCAGCAGGCTAGGACAGGGAGATCAGCCCCAGCATTTT.

V is TRBV7-8 and J is TRBJ1-4; D not certain. This CDR3 has 14 residues. Per the germline V gene, CDR1 is SGHVS and CDR2 is FQNEAQ. V lost 2 bases and J 8 bases, leaving 12 bases between the germline ends. The CDR3 is CASSLLLNPEKLFF. As DNA, the CDR3 is TGTGCCAGCAGCTTATTACTGAATCCAGAAAAACTGTTTTTT.

On this clonotype: One end of the junction fails to match germline, which may point to a read error. V is TRBV6-2 or TRBV6-3 and J is TRBJ1-5, with TRBD1 matching over 12 bases. CDR1 and CDR2 (germline): MNHEY, SVGEGT. The CDR3 consists of 17 residues. This CDR3 reads CASSSGTGGHSKQPQHF. The CDR3 DNA reads TGTGCCAGCAGTTCGGGGACAGGGGGCCATAGCAAACAGCCCCAGCATTTT.

CDR3 region: CASNWGTVYNEQFF. The CDR3 nucleotides are TGTGCCAGCAACTGGGGGACGGTTTACAATGAGCAGTTCTTC. The chain carries TRBV7-9 and TRBJ2-1, with D tentatively TRBD1 or TRBD2 (5 bases each). Trimming removed 7 bases at V and 4 bases at J, with 14 bases between. Germline-derived CDR1 and CDR2 are SEHNR and FQNEAQ (reference sequence). The CDR3 runs to 14 residues.

V gene TRBV2 combines with J gene TRBJ2-5; 13 bases are shared with TRBD2. Germline V CDR1 and CDR2: SNHLY, FYNNEI. Trimming removed 5 bases from V and 0 bases from J; junction bases left unmatched: 6. The CDR3 covers 17 residues. The CDR3: CASSPFGLAGDQETQYF. Here the CDR3 DNA reads TGTGCCAGCAGTCCCTTCGGACTAGCGGGGGACCAAGAGACCCAGTACTTC. The full variable domain, with the rest looked up from reference TRBV2 and TRBJ2-5, is EPEVTQTPSHQVTQMGQEVILRCVPISNHLYFYWYRQILGQKVEFLVSFYNNEISEKSEIFDDQFSVERPDGSNFTLKIRSTKLEDSAMYFCASSPFGLAGDQETQYFGPGTRLLVL.

The genes are TRBV29-1 and TRBJ2-7, with 9 bases aligning to TRBD2. In germline, CDR1 is SQVTM, CDR2 ANQGSEA. The CDR3 spans 11 residues. J lost 5 bases, V lost 8 bases, and 4 bases had no gene match. The CDR3 here is CSIRGGDEQYF. In nucleotides, the CDR3 is TGCAGCATCCGCGGGGGGGACGAGCAGTACTTC.

The chain combines TRBV10-2 with TRBJ2-3, with TRBD1 as a possible D gene (7 bases). This CDR3 has 16 residues. V lost 1 base and J 0 bases, leaving 11 bases between the germline ends. The V gene's germline CDR1 is WSHSY and CDR2 SAAADI. DNA of the CDR3: TGCGCCAGCAGTGAGTTGGCAGGGGGGAGCACAGATACGCAGTATTTT. The encoded protein is CASSELAGGSTDTQYF.

This clonotype was seen a few times. The chain recombines TRBV6-6 with TRBJ2-5; 7 nucleotides line up with TRBD1. J gave up 1 base and V 10 bases, and 6 bases lay outside the gene matches. Per germline, CDR1 MNHNY and CDR2 SVGAGI (reference sequence). The CDR3 covers 13 residues. CDR3 coding DNA: TGTGCCACTCTGGCAGGGGGCCAAGAGACCCAGTACTTC. Its translation is CATLAGGQETQYF.